Presented here are 17 T cell receptor beta chains from one specimen sequenced in a study of T cell responses to AZD1222 COVID-19 vaccine. Only in-frame clones appear in the TCRdb table, and some are missing; sequencing was by immunoSEQ multiplex PCR. The sample has 60,000 to 90,000 clones, 70% to 80% seen once; the top ten hold approximately 30%. The sequences come from peripheral blood, collected 28 days after the second dose of the MenACWY control vaccine. The receptors shown here come from an adult who received the MenACWY meningococcal vaccine as a control.

The chain links TRBV5-1 to TRBJ2-5; unclear D gene. Germline CDR1 reads SGHRS; CDR2 reads YFSETQ. Trimming took off 3 bases at V and 4 bases at J, with 16 bases between the two ends. This CDR3 has 15 residues. CDR3 sequence (DNA): TGCGCCAGCAGCTCCCTGGGGAACTCAATAGAGACCCAGTACTTC. Protein: CASSSLGNSIETQYF. Full variable domain (remainder filled in from reference TRBV5-1 and TRBJ2-5): KAGVTQTPRYLIKTRGQQVTLSCSPISGHRSVSWYQQTPGQGLQFLFEYFSETQRNKGNFPGRFSGRQFSNSRSEMNVSTLELGDSALYLCASSSLGNSIETQYFGPGTRLLVL.

A few counts support this clone. This chain links TRBV12-3 or TRBV12-4 with TRBJ1-4; 7 bases fit TRBD1. CDR3 length: 13 amino acids. Trimming at V came to 7 bases and at J to 5 bases, leaving 4 bases not matched to a gene. CDR3 region: CASTGTANEKLFF. The CDR3 DNA follows: TGTGCCAGCACCGGGACAGCAAATGAAAAACTGTTTTTT.

V and J are TRBV5-4 and TRBJ2-2; unclear D gene. There are 16 residues in the CDR3. The V and J ends lost 4 bases and 2 bases respectively, with 15 bases between them. Germline CDR1 reads SGHNT; CDR2 reads YYREEE (reference sequence). The CDR3 loop reads CASSPHPDSNTGELFF. The CDR3 nucleotides are TGTGCCAGCAGCCCCCACCCTGACTCCAACACCGGGGAGCTGTTTTTT.

This clone occurred once. In DNA form, the CDR3 reads TGTGCCAGCAGCCTAGGGACAGGGCCTATCTATGGCTACACCTTC. Translated, it gives CASSLGTGPIYGYTF. The J gene is TRBJ1-2, the V gene TRBV27, with 9 bases aligning to TRBD1. With V trimmed by 6 bases and J by 4 bases, 9 bases remained unmatched. Germline-derived CDR1 and CDR2 are MNHEY and SMNVEV (reference sequence). The CDR3 covers 15 residues.

This chain joins TRBV19 and TRBJ1-1; D possibly corresponds to TRBD1 (6 bases). The CDR3 runs 16 residues. The V end lost 3 bases, the J end lost 5 bases, and 19 bases lay between the germline ends. Germline V gene data show CDR1 as LNHDA and CDR2 as SQIVND (reference sequence). In DNA, the CDR3 is TGTGCCAGTAGTATGGTGGAGGGGGTGATTAAGACTGAAGCTTTCTTT. Its protein product is CASSMVEGVIKTEAFF.

This CDR3 is CASLPVGTANYGYTF. CDR3 DNA: TGTGCCAGCCTCCCCGTTGGCACAGCTAACTATGGCTACACCTTC. This chain joins TRBV28 and TRBJ1-2; D gene unclear. Germline V gives CDR1 MDHEN, CDR2 SYDVKM. With 8 bases removed from V and 0 bases from J, the gap between germline ends came to 16 bases. CDR3 length: 15 amino acids.

The CDR3 reads CASSLGTGGFGEQFF. CDR3 sequence (DNA): TGTGCCAGCAGCTTAGGAACAGGGGGCTTTGGTGAGCAGTTCTTC. V usage is TRBV7-2 and J usage is TRBJ2-1, with TRBD1 matching 9 bases. V shed 1 base and J 9 bases; nucleotides not matched to a gene: 7. The germline V gene has CDR1 SGHTA and CDR2 FQGNSA. There are 15 residues in the CDR3.

The chain joins TRBV2 to TRBJ1-2; possibly TRBD1 for D (6 bases). CDR3 length: 13 residues. Germline lookup yields CDR1 SNHLY and CDR2 FYNNEI. V lost 6 bases to trimming and J lost 2 bases, with 10 bases between them. The CDR3 region is CASSPQGNYGYTF. CDR3 DNA: TGTGCCAGCAGCCCTCAGGGGAACTATGGCTACACCTTC. Together with reference TRBV2 and TRBJ1-2, the CDR3 gives the full variable domain: EPEVTQTPSHQVTQMGQEVILRCVPISNHLYFYWYRQILGQKVEFLVSFYNNEISEKSEIFDDQFSVERPDGSNFTLKIRSTKLEDSAMYFCASSPQGNYGYTFGSGTRLTVV.

This clone was observed a few times. The V gene is TRBV5-1, the J gene TRBJ1-3; weak D call: TRBD1 (6 bases). The CDR3 consists of 16 residues. Trimming pared 2 bases from V and 4 bases from J, leaving 16 bases between. CDR1 and CDR2 (germline): SGHRS, YFSETQ. In DNA, the CDR3 is TGCGCCAGCAGCTTACAGGGCCCCGGGTCAGGAAACACCATATATTTT. This translates into CASSLQGPGSGNTIYF.

The J gene is TRBJ2-5, the V gene TRBV29-1; a weak D match, TRBD1 (6 bases). The length of the CDR3 is 11 residues. From germline, CDR1 is SQVTM and CDR2 ANQGSEA. Trimming stripped 3 bases from V and 5 bases from J, with 7 bases between. DNA for the CDR3: TGCAGCGTTGATCAGGGGGAGACCCAGTACTTC. It encodes CSVDQGETQYF.

The V and J genes are TRBV4-2 and TRBJ1-2; a possible D gene is TRBD1 (5 bases). CDR3 size: 15 residues. V lost 0 bases and J 7 bases, leaving 15 bases between the germline ends. The germline V gene has CDR1 LGHNA and CDR2 YNFKEQ. In nucleotides, the CDR3 is TGTGCCAGCAGCCAAGATTTGGGCAGGGATTCTGGCTACACCTTC. Translation: CASSQDLGRDSGYTF.

This clone turned up a few times. J is TRBJ2-1 and V is TRBV4-3; tentatively, D is TRBD2 (6 bases). The germline CDR1 and CDR2 sequences are LGHNA and YSLEER. V lost 4 bases to trimming and J lost 5 bases, with 15 bases between them. The CDR3 runs to 15 residues. The CDR3 sequence is CASSLTGLRNNEQFF. CDR3 bases: TGCGCCAGCAGCCTGACGGGACTCAGAAACAATGAGCAGTTCTTC.

This rearrangement joins TRBV5-6 to TRBJ1-2, with D uncertain. CDR3 length: 17 residues. The germline V and J ends were trimmed by 4 bases and 0 bases, with 19 bases remaining between them. Germline V lookup: CDR1 SGHDT, CDR2 YYEEEE. CDR3 bases: TGTGCCAGCAGCAAAAGGGTCTCGGGAACCACTAACTATGGCTACACCTTC. As protein: CASSKRVSGTTNYGYTF.

The V call is TRBV7-8, the J call TRBJ1-4, with D perhaps matching TRBD1 (5 bases). Germline lookup yields CDR1 SGHVS and CDR2 FQNEAQ. The CDR3 is 17 residues long. V lost 5 bases and J lost 5, with 21 bases in between. CDR3 sequence (DNA): TGTGCCAGCAGCACTTCCGGGACTCCCTTTCGGAATGAAAAACTGTTTTTT. Translation gives CASSTSGTPFRNEKLFF.

This clone ranks as medium-sized (0.01 to 0.1%). This chain connects TRBV5-1 to TRBJ2-1; no reliable D call. Germline lookup yields CDR1 SGHRS and CDR2 YFSETQ. The CDR3 is 15 residues long. The V gene lost 2 bases and the J gene lost 0 bases, with 9 bases spanning the gap. CDR3 DNA sequence: TGCGCCAGCAGCTTATACGATAGCTCCTACAATGAGCAGTTCTTC. Translation: CASSLYDSSYNEQFF. Drawing the rest from reference TRBV5-1 and TRBJ2-1, the complete variable domain is KAGVTQTPRYLIKTRGQQVTLSCSPISGHRSVSWYQQTPGQGLQFLFEYFSETQRNKGNFPGRFSGRQFSNSRSEMNVSTLELGDSALYLCASSLYDSSYNEQFFGPGTRLTVL.

In this sample, this clone turned up once. This chain joins TRBV19 and TRBJ2-1; tentatively, D is TRBD1 or TRBD2 (5 bases each). Trimming took 7 bases from V and 3 from J, leaving 13 bases between them. The CDR3 sequence is 14 residues long. CDR1 LNHDA and CDR2 SQIVND come from the germline V gene (reference sequence). The CDR3 loop is CASTRGADYNEQFF. The CDR3 coding sequence is TGTGCCAGTACTAGGGGAGCGGACTACAATGAGCAGTTCTTC.

This chain's CDR3 is CASSSPSGGATDTQYF. The CDR3 DNA reads TGTGCCAGCAGTTCACCTAGCGGGGGGGCCACAGATACGCAGTATTTT. The chain recombines TRBV6-5 with TRBJ2-3; the match to TRBD2 covers 12 bases. The CDR3 covers 16 residues. The ends lost 4 bases at V and 2 bases at J; junction bases unmatched: 4. CDR1 is MNHEY, CDR2 SVGAGI, per germline.